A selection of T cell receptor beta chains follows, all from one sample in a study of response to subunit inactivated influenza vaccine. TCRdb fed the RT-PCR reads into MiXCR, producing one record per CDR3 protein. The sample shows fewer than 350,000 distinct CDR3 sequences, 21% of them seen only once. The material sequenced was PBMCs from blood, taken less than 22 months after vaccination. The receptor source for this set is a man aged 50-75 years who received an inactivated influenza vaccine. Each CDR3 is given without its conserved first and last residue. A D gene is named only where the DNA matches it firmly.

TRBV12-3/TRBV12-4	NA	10	ASRDDNQPQH
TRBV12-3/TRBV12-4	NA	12	ASSSGILGGELF
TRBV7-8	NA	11	ASSLRRGAPLH
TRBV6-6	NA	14	ASSLGSGRGAGELF
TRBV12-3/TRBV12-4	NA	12	ASTPGGMNTEAF
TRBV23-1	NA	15	ASSHVGRGLKNTEAF
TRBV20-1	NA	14	SASLRYGAPGDTQY
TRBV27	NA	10	ASSSRGDTQY
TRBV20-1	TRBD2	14	SARDRAGDFADTQY
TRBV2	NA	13	ASGSRAAGANVLT
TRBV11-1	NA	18	ASSRVGGPGEGSYNSPLH
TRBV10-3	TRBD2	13	AIGDSGGPSYEQY
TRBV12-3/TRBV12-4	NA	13	ASSLGGSAGNTIY
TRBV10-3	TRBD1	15	AISGTTGGSGANVLT
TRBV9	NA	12	ASSPSRMNTEAF
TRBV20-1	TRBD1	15	SATAGTGASGANVLT
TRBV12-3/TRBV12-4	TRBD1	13	ASSHRQGISYEQY
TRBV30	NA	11	AWSVGRTYEQY
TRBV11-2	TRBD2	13	ASSFSGGGTDTQY
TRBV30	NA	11	AWSWGAGTEAF
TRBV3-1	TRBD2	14	ASSQVAGGYLDTQY
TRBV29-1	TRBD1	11	SVERGPGETQY
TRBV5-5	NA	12	ASSLTPKADTQY
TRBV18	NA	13	ASSPQGYNNSPLH
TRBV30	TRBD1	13	AWTGQGRNIHGYT
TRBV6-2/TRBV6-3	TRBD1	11	ASSRQGGLEQY
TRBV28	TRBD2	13	ASSLGTGGTDTQY